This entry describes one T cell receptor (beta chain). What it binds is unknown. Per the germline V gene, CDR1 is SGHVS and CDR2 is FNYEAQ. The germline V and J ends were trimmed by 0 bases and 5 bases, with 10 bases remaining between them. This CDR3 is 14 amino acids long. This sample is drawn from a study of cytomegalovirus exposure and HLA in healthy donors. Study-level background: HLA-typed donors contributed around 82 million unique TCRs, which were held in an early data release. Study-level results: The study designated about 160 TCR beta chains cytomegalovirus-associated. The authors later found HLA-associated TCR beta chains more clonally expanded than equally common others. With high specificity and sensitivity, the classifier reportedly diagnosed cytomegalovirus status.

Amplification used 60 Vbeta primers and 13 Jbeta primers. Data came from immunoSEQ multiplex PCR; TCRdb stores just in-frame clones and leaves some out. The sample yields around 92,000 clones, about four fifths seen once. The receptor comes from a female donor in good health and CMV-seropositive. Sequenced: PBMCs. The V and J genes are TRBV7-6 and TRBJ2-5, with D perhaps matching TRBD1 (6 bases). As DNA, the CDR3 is TGTGCCAGCAGCTTAGCGATAGGGGGTGAGACCCAGTACTTC. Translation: CASSLAIGGETQYF.